Shown below are 5 T cell receptor beta chains from a single sample sequenced in a study of blood T cell repertoires in COVID-19. This table comes from immunoSEQ multiplex PCR, and its TCRdb copy is limited to in-frame clones, with some not included. Here the sample spans hundreds of thousands of clones, 80% to 90% being singletons. Sequencing used peripheral blood. These receptors originate from a man younger than 35 with COVID-19, enrolled during active disease.

The chain combines TRBV28 with TRBJ1-1; D is uncertain. This CDR3 is 13 amino acids long. CDR1 is MDHEN, CDR2 SYDVKM, per germline. Trimming stripped 4 bases from V and 5 bases from J, with 11 bases between. Here the CDR3 DNA reads TGTGCCAGCAGTTCCCCAGGAGGGACTGAAGCTTTCTTT. Translation gives CASSSPGGTEAFF.

The chain combines TRBV4-1 with TRBJ2-3, with 8 bases that match TRBD2. Germline V CDR1 and CDR2: MGHRA, YSYEKL. The CDR3 sequence is 18 residues long. The V segment lost 1 base and the J segment 2 bases; nucleotides outside the gene matches: 11. The CDR3 coding sequence is TGCGCCAGCAGCCAAGCCCTGGCCGGGGGGGGTCACACAGATACGCAGTATTTT. Translation: CASSQALAGGGHTDTQYF.

The CDR3 region has the DNA TGTGCCAGCAGCCAAGGGGTAGCCCGGAGGACAGATACGCAGTATTTT. Translation gives CASSQGVARRTDTQYF. The rearrangement joins TRBV14 to TRBJ2-3, with D possibly TRBD2 on 5 matching bases. Trimming shortened V by 1 base and J by 3 bases, and 14 bases separated the two germline ends. Germline lookup yields CDR1 SGHDN and CDR2 FVKESK. This CDR3 comprises 16 residues.

The chain carries TRBV30 and TRBJ2-1; TRBD1 agrees at 8 bases. CDR1 is GTSNPN, CDR2 SVGIG, per germline (reference sequence). The junction had 15 bases not matched to a gene; V was cut back by 7 bases and J by 7 bases. The CDR3 sequence is 15 residues long. In DNA, the CDR3 is TGTGCCTCCGAGGGGGGAGTGAACAGGGGGAATGAGCAGTTCTTC. Translating it yields CASEGGVNRGNEQFF.

A single count supports this clone. CDR3 sequence reads: CASSPLASGRYEQYF. The CDR3 region has the DNA TGTGCCAGCAGTCCCCTGGCTAGCGGGAGGTACGAGCAGTACTTC. The chain recombines TRBV27 with TRBJ2-7, with 11 bases fitting TRBD2. Germline V gives CDR1 MNHEY, CDR2 SMNVEV (reference sequence). V was clipped by 5 bases and J by 4 bases; unmatched bases: 7. This CDR3 has 15 residues.